This T cell receptor (beta chain) was captured in a study of OX40 agonist ivuxolimab in advanced cancers. Background for the entire study: Ivuxolimab, which targeted the costimulatory receptor OX40 (CD134), was an agonistic, fully human IgG2 monoclonal antibody. Partial responses occurred in three dose-escalation patients: two with cutaneous melanoma and one with hepatocellular carcinoma. Intravenous ivuxolimab was administered to patients every 2 weeks at six dose levels: 0.01, 0.1, 0.3, 1.5, 3 and 10 mg/kg. Peripheral TCRbeta sequencing was intended to test whether TCR sequence diversity was altered and clonal T-cell expansion was caused by ivuxolimab. The paper reports the monotherapy dose-escalation portion (N = 52 patients) of the phase I ivuxolimab trial. The dose-escalation cohort was over 70% male with a mean age of around 62 years, ranging from roughly 23 to 90. Among the roughly 52 dose-escalation patients, about 19 had hepatocellular carcinoma, around 15 melanoma, 9 renal cell carcinoma and 9 head and neck cancer. Prior anti-PD-1, anti-PD-L1 or anti-CTLA-4 therapy was permitted, and checkpoint inhibitors had been received by less than 45% of dose-escalation patients.

The full study reports these points: In partial responders in the 0.1-3.0 mg/kg groups, normalized peripheral clonal expansion was found to be among the lowest, especially among CD8+ T cells. After ivuxolimab, CD8+ T cells had more expanded clones than CD4+ T cells on average. At doses of 0.1 to 3.0 mg/kg, clonal expansion of both CD4+ and CD8+ T cells in blood was seen between baseline and week 6. Which antigens the clonally expanded peripheral T cells were specific for was not determined. Low levels of normalized T-cell clonal expansion were also seen in some patients who did not respond.

To sequence the TCRbeta CDR3 region, genomic DNA was isolated from the sorted cells. The immunoSEQ Assay was used for sequencing of TCRbeta CDR3 regions. TCRdb holds this immuneACCESS table with in-frame rearrangements only. Some clones are missing; in checked studies, unresolved V genes explain under half, and the rest has no known cause. The sample table records about 76,000 clones; about 88% of these occur just once. In total, the top ten clones hold approximately 1.7% of the sample. Relative to germline, V is missing 6 bases and J is missing 4 bases, with 9 bases of the junction outside any gene match. The CDR3 spans 14 residues, from the cysteine through the phenylalanine. The entry retains the CDR3 DNA only, 42 bases that are in frame from base 1. In the germline V gene, CDR1 corresponds to SQVTM and CDR2 to ANQGSEA. The trial excluded patients who had a history of autoimmune disease or were on systemic immunosuppression. Peripheral blood for TCR sequencing was collected from all dose cohorts at baseline, on cycle 4 day 1, and on cycle 7 day 1. Samples were obtained from an open-label, multicenter, first-in-human phase I dose-escalation trial of ivuxolimab. Adults with locally advanced or metastatic melanoma, renal cell carcinoma, hepatocellular carcinoma or head and neck squamous cell carcinoma were enrolled in the trial. Before TCR sequencing, CD4+ and CD8+ T cells were separately sorted from peripheral blood.

About this clone itself: The clone's antigen remains unknown. No much larger clone is present one base from it, and per-base qualities are unavailable.

This sequence was found in an adult with an advanced solid tumor such as melanoma, head and neck, liver or kidney cancer. The sample in question was CD4+ or CD8+ T cells sorted from blood, obtained in a trial of the OX40 agonist ivuxolimab. The rearrangement joined TRBV29-1 to TRBJ1-2; 9 bases in between match TRBD1. This receptor carries the CDR3 CSVSGTGYSYGYTF. The DNA reads as follows: TGCAGCGTATCCGGGACAGGGTATTCCTATGGCTACACCTTC.